This entry features one T cell receptor beta chain sequence. Its target is not known. The data belong to a study of CD4 T cells in relation to SARS-CoV-2 and coronaviruses. Profiling relied on immunoSEQ multiplex PCR, and the TCRdb table lists in-frame clones only, not all of them. The sample yields tens of thousands of clones, 85% to 90% seen once. General study results and limits: Crossreactive clones expanded significantly less to SARS-CoV-2 than monoreactive clones.

V was cut by 6 bases and J by 1 base, with 12 bases left in between. Germline CDR1 reads SGHNT; CDR2 reads YENEEA. The CDR3 covers 14 residues. The chain recombines TRBV11-3 with TRBJ1-2; D might be TRBD1 (6 bases). The receptor was isolated from an adult with COVID-19. Sequenced: memory CD4+ T cells from PBMCs. CDR3 sequence (DNA): TGTGCCAGCAGACCACAGGGCGGTAACTATGGCTACACCTTC. Its protein product is CASRPQGGNYGYTF.